This TCR beta chain was recovered during a study of early T cells in non-severe SARS-CoV-2 infection. TCRdb re-analysed the 5' RACE reads in MiXCR, keeping a single row per CDR3 protein. The table records over 55,000 distinct CDR3 sequences, approximately 13% of them present only once. Germline V gene data show CDR1 as SQVTM and CDR2 as ANQGSEA. V lost 2 bases, J lost 10 bases, and 15 bases lay in between. The CDR3 sequence is 13 residues long. Material: whole blood, obtained at baseline. This chain links TRBV29-1 with TRBJ2-1, with D perhaps matching TRBD1 (6 bases). The receptor comes from an adult who was a healthcare worker with PCR-confirmed SARS-CoV-2 infection or an uninfected control (not recorded which). As DNA, the CDR3 is TGCAGCGTTGAACGACAGGCCGGAGGCGAGCAGTTCTTC. This translates into CSVERQAGGEQFF.